These 27 T cell receptor beta chains share one sample of origin, sequenced in a study of blood T cell repertoires in COVID-19. The protocol was immunoSEQ multiplex PCR, while the TCRdb copy is restricted to in-frame clones and leaves out a portion. The data hold about 440,000 clones, with around 89% observed a single time. Material: peripheral blood. These receptor sequences come from a woman aged 30 to 39 with acute or convalescent COVID-19.

The CDR3: CASSYSTGGAFNEQYF. The CDR3 DNA sequence: TGTGCCAGCAGTTATAGTACAGGGGGCGCATTTAACGAGCAGTACTTC. The chain joins TRBV5-6 to TRBJ2-7, with TRBD1 identical over 9 bases. V shed 5 bases, J shed 5 bases, and the junction held 14 bases outside the gene matches. The CDR3 is made up of 16 amino acids. Looked up from germline, CDR1 is SGHDT and CDR2 is YYEEEE. Drawing the rest from reference TRBV5-6 and TRBJ2-7, the complete variable domain is DAGVTQSPTHLIKTRGQQVTLRCSPKSGHDTVSWYQQALGQGPQFIFQYYEEEERQRGNFPDRFSGHQFPNYSSELNVNALLLGDSALYLCASSYSTGGAFNEQYFGPGTRLTVT.

This clone has just one count. J is TRBJ2-1 and V is TRBV7-2, with 9 bases identical to TRBD2. Germline values: CDR1 SGHTA, CDR2 FQGNSA. The V and J ends lost 1 base and 4 bases, in that order; junction bases with no gene match: 8. The CDR3 totals 17 residues. The CDR3, as DNA: TGTGCCAGCAGCTTAGAAGTAGGAGCGGGGGGTTACAATGAGCAGTTCTTC. It codes for CASSLEVGAGGYNEQFF.

This chain joins TRBV18 and TRBJ2-2, with D tentatively TRBD1 (5 bases). The V end lost 5 bases, the J end lost 7 bases, and 11 bases lay between the germline ends. This CDR3 has 13 amino acids. Germline CDR1 KGHSH, CDR2 LQKENI. This CDR3 reads CASSRTGDGELFF. CDR3 sequence (DNA): TGTGCCAGCTCAAGAACAGGAGACGGGGAGCTGTTTTTT.

A word on this clone: Other DNA sequences in the same sample also yield this CDR3. V gene TRBV19 combines with J gene TRBJ2-2, with 9 bases fitting TRBD1. Germline V gives CDR1 LNHDA, CDR2 SQIVND (reference sequence). The V gene end was trimmed by 6 bases and the J gene end by 1 base; junction bases not matched to a gene: 0. The CDR3 is 14 residues long. CDR3 protein: CASRTGGNTGELFF. CDR3 DNA sequence: TGTGCCAGTAGGACAGGGGGGAACACCGGGGAGCTGTTTTTT.

The chain links TRBV27 to TRBJ2-7; 9 positions agree with TRBD1. Trimming at V came to 7 bases and at J to 3 bases, leaving 7 bases not matched to a gene. CDR3 length equals 14 residues. The germline V gene encodes CDR1 MNHEY and CDR2 SMNVEV (reference sequence). In DNA form, the CDR3 reads TGTGCCAGCAAACCGGGACAGGGCTTCTACGAGCAGTACTTC. It codes for CASKPGQGFYEQYF.

The DNA of the CDR3 is TGCGCCAGCAGACAGGGCGGACAGCCCCAGCATTTT. Its protein is CASRQGGQPQHF. This rearrangement joins TRBV10-2 to TRBJ1-5, with D perhaps matching TRBD1 (6 bases). The germline CDR1 and CDR2 sequences are WSHSY and SAAADI. CDR3 length: 12 amino acids. Trimming left V 6 bases short and J 7 bases short, with 10 bases between.

J is TRBJ2-3 and V is TRBV5-1, with 9 bases that match TRBD2. The germline V gene encodes CDR1 SGHRS and CDR2 YFSETQ. The V segment lost 0 bases and the J segment 2 bases; nucleotides outside the gene matches: 1. The CDR3 totals 15 residues. As DNA, the CDR3 is TGCGCCAGCAGCTTGGGACTAGCGGTCACAGATACGCAGTATTTT. Translating gives CASSLGLAVTDTQYF.

The chain links TRBV5-1 to TRBJ1-2, with unresolved D. Germline CDR1 SGHRS, CDR2 YFSETQ. The CDR3 is 14 residues long. With 1 base removed from V and 6 bases from J, the gap between germline ends came to 13 bases. This CDR3 reads CASSLIVGGNGYTF. CDR3 in DNA: TGCGCCAGCAGCTTGATCGTGGGAGGTAATGGCTACACCTTC.

This sequence joins TRBV6-4 and TRBJ1-5, with 10 bases aligning to TRBD1. The trim removed 5 bases at V and 7 bases at J, leaving 8 bases unmatched. Germline V gene lookup returns CDR1 MRHNA and CDR2 SNTAGT. CDR3 length equals 15 residues. CDR3 bases: TGTGCCAGCAGTCCGGAAGGGGACAGGGGACAGCCCCAGCATTTT. Translating it yields CASSPEGDRGQPQHF.

The gene calls are TRBV7-6 and TRBJ2-2; D is perhaps TRBD1 (5 bases). There are 15 residues in the CDR3. Germline V lookup: CDR1 SGHVS, CDR2 FNYEAQ. Trimming cost V 5 bases and J 4 bases, with 14 bases left between them. The CDR3 loop reads CASSGVGQLTGELFF. CDR3 coding DNA: TGTGCCAGCAGCGGAGTGGGGCAACTCACCGGGGAGCTGTTTTTT.

The J gene is TRBJ1-3, the V gene TRBV4-1; no definite D call. CDR1 and CDR2 from the germline V gene are MGHRA and YSYEKL. The ends were cut back, 0 bases at V and 4 bases at J, with 13 bases in the middle. The length of the CDR3 is 16 residues. CDR3 DNA: TGCGCCAGCAGCCAAGATTCGGGCCGGGGAGGAAACACCATATATTTT. Residues: CASSQDSGRGGNTIYF.

This clone was seen a few times. The DNA for the CDR3 is TGTGCCAGCTCACCTTTTGGCGGCACTGAAGCTTTCTTT. It codes for CASSPFGGTEAFF. The rearrangement links TRBV18 to TRBJ1-1, with unresolved D. The CDR3 runs to 13 residues. CDR1 and CDR2 (germline): KGHSH, LQKENI. Trimming removed 3 bases from V and 4 bases from J, with 9 bases in between.

The chain couples TRBV28 to TRBJ1-6, with 7 bases fitting TRBD1. Losses at the gene ends were 2 bases for V and 10 bases for J; bases not matched to a gene: 8. The CDR3 totals 15 residues. Germline V lookup: CDR1 MDHEN, CDR2 SYDVKM. The CDR3 DNA follows: TGTGCCAGCAGTTTAGGTACAGGGGCAGGGTCACCCCTCCACTTT. Translation: CASSLGTGAGSPLHF.

The gene calls are TRBV7-9 and TRBJ1-1; possible D gene TRBD1, 5 bases. CDR1 is SEHNR, CDR2 FQNEAQ, per germline (reference sequence). Trimming shortened V by 5 bases and J by 3 bases, and 7 bases separated the two germline ends. The CDR3 covers 12 residues. The chain's CDR3 is CASSRGDTEAFF. The CDR3 region has the DNA TGTGCCAGCAGCCGGGGGGACACTGAAGCTTTCTTT.

The chain couples TRBV9 to TRBJ1-6; a possible D gene is TRBD1 (6 bases). The CDR3 spans 14 residues. Germline CDR1 is SGDLS and CDR2 is YYNGEE. The germline V and J ends were trimmed by 1 base and 9 bases, with 11 bases remaining between them. The CDR3 DNA reads as TGTGCCAGCAGCGTACAGGGGTCGGGTTCACCCCTCCACTTT. This codes for CASSVQGSGSPLHF.

This sequence joins TRBV11-2 and TRBJ2-3; D might be TRBD2 (6 bases). V shed 4 bases and J shed 4 bases, with 15 bases lying between them. CDR3 length equals 15 residues. The germline V gene encodes CDR1 SGHAT and CDR2 FQNNGV. The CDR3 region has the DNA TGTGCCAGCAGCTCACGACGGGGGTGGCCAGATACGCAGTATTTT. As protein: CASSSRRGWPDTQYF.

This clone was observed a handful of times. The rearrangement uses TRBV2 and TRBJ2-3, with a possible D match to TRBD1 (5 bases). V was cut by 2 bases and J by 4 bases, with 13 bases left in between. CDR1 and CDR2 from the germline V gene are SNHLY and FYNNEI. The CDR3 has 15 residues. CDR3 region: CASSESGIGADTQYF. In nucleotides, the CDR3 is TGTGCCAGCAGTGAATCAGGGATAGGAGCAGATACGCAGTATTTT.

The chain links TRBV11-2 to TRBJ2-5, with 8 positions matching TRBD1. The germline CDR1 and CDR2 sequences are SGHAT and FQNNGV. With V trimmed by 5 bases and J by 5 bases, 4 bases remained unmatched. CDR3 length equals 13 residues. As DNA, the CDR3 is TGTGCCAGCAGCCGACAGGGGAAGGAGACCCAGTACTTC. It yields the protein CASSRQGKETQYF.

This clone has only one observation. V is TRBV7-8 and J is TRBJ2-1; D not resolved. Trimming pared 5 bases from V and 0 bases from J, leaving 11 bases between. The CDR3 runs 15 residues. In germline, CDR1 is SGHVS, CDR2 FQNEAQ. Written as DNA, the CDR3 is TGTGCCAGCAGCCCCCAGGCGAACTCCTACAATGAGCAGTTCTTC. Protein product: CASSPQANSYNEQFF.

The chain joins TRBV7-9 to TRBJ1-2, with TRBD1 identical over 7 bases. CDR1 is SEHNR and CDR2 is FQNEAQ in the germline V gene (reference sequence). The J segment lost 5 bases and the V segment lost 7 bases, leaving 7 bases of the junction unmatched. The CDR3 runs 13 residues. The CDR3 region has the DNA TGTGCCAGCACAACGGGACAGCTTTATGGCTACACCTTC. Translation: CASTTGQLYGYTF.

This rearrangement joins TRBV6-5 to TRBJ1-6; 7 bases match TRBD1. CDR1 is MNHEY, CDR2 SVGAGI, per germline. J lost 10 bases, V lost 0 bases, and 9 bases had no gene match. The CDR3 loop spans 16 amino acids. The CDR3 reads CASSYSRTGVGSPLHF. As DNA, the CDR3 is TGTGCCAGCAGTTACTCGCGGACAGGAGTCGGGTCACCCCTCCACTTT.

This clone was counted only a few times. The chain joins TRBV20-1 to TRBJ1-2; D is ambiguous. Germline lookup yields CDR1 DFQATT and CDR2 SNEGSKA (reference sequence). The CDR3 spans 9 residues. Trimming stripped 6 bases from V and 8 bases from J, with 7 bases between. The CDR3, as DNA: TGCAGTGCGAGCTTGGGCTACACCTTC. This encodes CSASLGYTF.

This sequence joins TRBV11-2 and TRBJ1-2; TRBD1 might be the D (5 bases). The CDR3 totals 15 residues. Germline V gene lookup returns CDR1 SGHAT and CDR2 FQNNGV. V lost 5 bases and J 0 bases, leaving 13 bases between the germline ends. CDR3 residues: CASSPGEAPNYGYTF. Written as DNA, the CDR3 is TGTGCCAGCAGCCCGGGGGAGGCCCCTAACTATGGCTACACCTTC.

The J gene is TRBJ2-2, the V gene TRBV2; maybe TRBD2 (6 bases). Germline V gives CDR1 SNHLY, CDR2 FYNNEI. The CDR3 is 14 amino acids. Trimming took 8 bases from V and 6 from J, leaving 16 bases between them. As DNA, the CDR3 is TGTGCCAGCCGAGGGGAAGGGAGGTCCGGGGAGCTGTTTTTT. This gives the protein CASRGEGRSGELFF.

This chain links TRBV29-1 with TRBJ2-7; tentatively, D is TRBD1 (6 bases). CDR3 length: 13 amino acids. CDR1 is SQVTM, CDR2 ANQGSEA, per germline. Trimming left V 6 bases short and J 5 bases short, with 17 bases between. The CDR3 region has the DNA TGCAGCGTCCGAGGGGGTTTTAGTGACGAGCAGTACTTC. Translated, it gives CSVRGGFSDEQYF.

CDR3 sequence reads: CASSLAAGTGGKNYGYTF. CDR3 in DNA: TGTGCCAGCAGCTTAGCGGCCGGGACAGGGGGAAAAAACTATGGCTACACCTTC. The V call is TRBV7-8, the J call TRBJ1-2; 11 bases are a match to TRBD1. Germline V lookup: CDR1 SGHVS, CDR2 FQNEAQ. V lost 0 bases to trimming and J lost 2 bases; unmatched junction nucleotides: 8. This CDR3 has 18 residues.

The chain joins TRBV3-1 (or the pseudogene TRBV3-2) to TRBJ1-1, with 10 bases that match TRBD1. CDR3 length equals 15 residues. The germline V gene encodes CDR1 LGHDT and CDR2 YNNKEL (reference sequence). V gave up 4 bases and J gave up 1 base; unmatched junction bases: 3. The CDR3: CASSPRTGGNTEAFF. CDR3 DNA sequence: TGTGCCAGCAGCCCACGGACAGGGGGGAACACTGAAGCTTTCTTT.